This T cell receptor (beta chain) was retrieved from a study of cytomegalovirus exposure and HLA in healthy donors. The study, taken as a whole, reports: Rarity held for most TCR sequences, but there were some public TCRs that occurred in many donors.

This clone was seen a handful of times. Its target is unknown. The PCR was carried out with 60 Vbeta primers and 13 Jbeta primers. Using immunoSEQ multiplex PCR, the repertoire was profiled, and TCRdb retains in-frame clones only, with some absent. Among some 76,000 clones listed, about 75% were seen once. The CDR3 loop spans 12 amino acids. The germline V gene encodes CDR1 MNHNY and CDR2 SVGAGI (reference sequence). V was trimmed by 2 bases and J by 3 bases, leaving 5 bases between them. This receptor was obtained from a man in his fifties or sixties in good health and CMV-seropositive. The sample comprised PBMCs. The chain employs TRBV6-6 and TRBJ2-7; no clear D gene. The CDR3 bases are TGTGCCAGCAGTTACATTCTCTACGAGCAGTACTTC. Translated: CASSYILYEQYF.